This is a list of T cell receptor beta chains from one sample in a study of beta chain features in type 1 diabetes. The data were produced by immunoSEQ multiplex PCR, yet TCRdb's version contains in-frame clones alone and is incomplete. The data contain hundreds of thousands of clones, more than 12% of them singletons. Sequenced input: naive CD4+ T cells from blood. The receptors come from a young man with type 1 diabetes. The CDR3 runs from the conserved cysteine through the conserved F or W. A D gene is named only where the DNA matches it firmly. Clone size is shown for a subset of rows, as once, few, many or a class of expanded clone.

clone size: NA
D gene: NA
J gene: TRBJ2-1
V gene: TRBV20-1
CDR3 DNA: TGCAGTGCTGCTAATGAGCAGTTCTTC
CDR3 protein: CSAANEQFF

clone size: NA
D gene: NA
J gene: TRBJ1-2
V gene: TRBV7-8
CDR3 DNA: TGTGCCAGCAGCTCCCTTAGGGAGGGTGGCGGCTACACCTTC
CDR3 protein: CASSSLREGGGYTF

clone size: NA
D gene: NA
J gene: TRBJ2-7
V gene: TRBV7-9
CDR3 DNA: TGTGCCAGCAGCTTATCGGGTTACCTCTCCTACGAGCAGTACTTC
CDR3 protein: CASSLSGYLSYEQYF

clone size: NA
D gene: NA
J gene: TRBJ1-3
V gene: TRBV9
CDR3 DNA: TGTGCCAGCAGCGGGGGACCCCAAGAAGGAAACACCATATATTTT
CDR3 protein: CASSGGPQEGNTIYF

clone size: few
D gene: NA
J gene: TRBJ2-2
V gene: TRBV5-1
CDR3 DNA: TGCGCCAGCAGCTTGGGGAGCCCGAACACCGGGGAGCTGTTTTTT
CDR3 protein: CASSLGSPNTGELFF

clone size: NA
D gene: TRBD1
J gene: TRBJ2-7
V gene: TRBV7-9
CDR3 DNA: TGTGCCAGCAGCTCGACAGGGGGATCGAGCTACGAGCAGTACTTC
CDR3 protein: CASSSTGGSSYEQYF

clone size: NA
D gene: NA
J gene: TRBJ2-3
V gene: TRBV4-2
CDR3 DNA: TGTGCCAGCAGCCAAGGAGTGCGTGGGCGGGACTTCACAGATACGCAGTATTTT
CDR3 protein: CASSQGVRGRDFTDTQYF

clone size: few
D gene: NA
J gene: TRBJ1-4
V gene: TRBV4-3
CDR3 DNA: TGCGCCAGCAGCCAAGATTTAGATCGTGGGGAAAAACTGTTTTTT
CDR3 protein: CASSQDLDRGEKLFF

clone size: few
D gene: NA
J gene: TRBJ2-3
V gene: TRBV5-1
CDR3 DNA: TGCGCCAGCAGCTTGATACCTACGGATAGCACAGATACGCAGTATTTT
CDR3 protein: CASSLIPTDSTDTQYF

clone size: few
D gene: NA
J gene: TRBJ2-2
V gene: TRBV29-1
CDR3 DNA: TGCAGCGTTGCCACCCCCGGGGAGCTGTTTTTT
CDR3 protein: CSVATPGELFF

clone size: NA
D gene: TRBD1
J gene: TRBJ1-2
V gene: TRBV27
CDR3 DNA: TGTGCCAACCGACAGGGGGCGGACTATGGCTACACCTTC
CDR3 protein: CANRQGADYGYTF

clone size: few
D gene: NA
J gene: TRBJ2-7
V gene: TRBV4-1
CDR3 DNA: TGCGCCAGCAGCCAATTTGAGAGATCCTACGAGCAGTACTTC
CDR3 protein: CASSQFERSYEQYF

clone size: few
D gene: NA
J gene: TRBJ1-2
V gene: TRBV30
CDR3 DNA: TGTGCCTGGAGTCTCGCGAACTATGGCTACACCTTC
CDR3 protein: CAWSLANYGYTF

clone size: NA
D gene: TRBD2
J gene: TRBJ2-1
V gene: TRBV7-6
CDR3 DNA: TGTGCCAGCAGCTCGGCTAGCGGAACTTACAATGAGCAGTTCTTC
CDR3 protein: CASSSASGTYNEQFF

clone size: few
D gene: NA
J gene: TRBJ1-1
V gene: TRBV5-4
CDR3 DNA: TGTGCCAGCAGCTTGGACAGGGTAGACACTGAAGCTTTCTTT
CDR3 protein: CASSLDRVDTEAFF

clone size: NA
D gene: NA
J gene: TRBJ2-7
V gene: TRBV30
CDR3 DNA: TGTGCCTGGAGTGTAACCCTAGTCGTACCCCAGCAGTACTTC
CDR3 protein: CAWSVTLVVPQQYF

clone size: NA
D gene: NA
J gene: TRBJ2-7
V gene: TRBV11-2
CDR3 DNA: TGTGCCAGCAGAGGGCTAGCGACTCACTACGAGCAGTACTTC
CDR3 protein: CASRGLATHYEQYF

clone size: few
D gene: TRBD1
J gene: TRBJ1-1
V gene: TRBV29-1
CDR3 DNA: TGCAGCGTTCCTCCAGGGGGGATGAACACTGAAGCTTTCTTT
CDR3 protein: CSVPPGGMNTEAFF

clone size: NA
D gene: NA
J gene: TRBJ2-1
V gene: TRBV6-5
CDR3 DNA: TGTGCCAGCAGCGCCGCCTACAATGAGCAGTTCTTC
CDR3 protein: CASSAAYNEQFF

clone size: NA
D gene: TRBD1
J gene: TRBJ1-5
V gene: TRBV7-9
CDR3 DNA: TGTGCCAGCAGCAACAGGGGCCAGCCCCAGCATTTT
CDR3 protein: CASSNRGQPQHF